The 4 T cell receptor beta chains given below trace back to one sample, sequenced in a study of preoperative IRX-2 immunotherapy in early breast cancer. Treatment defined: preoperative locoregional IRX-2 cytokine immunotherapy. The table came from immunoSEQ multiplex PCR; TCRdb's copy has only in-frame clones and leaves some out. The profile shows about 24,000 clones, approximately 90% of them singletons. The material was tumor tissue, obtained after IRX-2 immunotherapy. Every receptor here comes from a human donor with breast cancer.

This rearrangement joins TRBV5-1 to TRBJ2-5; TRBD1 matches at 7 bases. Germline V gene data show CDR1 as SGHRS and CDR2 as YFSETQ. V dropped 4 bases and J dropped 2; count of bases not matched to a gene: 2. This CDR3 has 13 residues. The CDR3 loop is CASSPTGQETQYF. Written as DNA, the CDR3 is TGCGCCAGCAGCCCGACAGGGCAAGAGACCCAGTACTTC.

This chain links TRBV5-1 with TRBJ2-5; D might be TRBD1 (7 bases). The J call could be wrong; TRBJ2-7 is a better fit for the DNA end. The CDR3 covers 14 residues. In germline, CDR1 is SGHRS, CDR2 YFSETQ. This CDR3 is CASSLPGGGYEQYF. CDR3 coding DNA: TGCGCCAGCAGCTTGCCAGGGGGAGGCTACGAGCAGTACTTC.

This chain links TRBV30 with TRBJ2-5, with D uncertain. Trimming took 1 base from V and 2 from J, leaving 8 bases between them. The germline gives CDR1 GTSNPN, CDR2 SVGIG (reference sequence). This CDR3 is 13 amino acids long. CDR3 amino acids: CAWSGQAQETQYF. Written as DNA, the CDR3 is TGTGCCTGGAGTGGCCAGGCACAAGAGACCCAGTACTTC.

The chain uses TRBV2 and TRBJ1-1; 11 bases line up with TRBD1. This CDR3 spans 14 amino acids. V lost 3 bases, J lost 4 bases, and 1 base stayed unmatched. Germline V gene lookup returns CDR1 SNHLY and CDR2 FYNNEI. The CDR3 nucleotides are TGTGCCAGCAGTGACGGACAGGGGGCCACTGAAGCTTTCTTT. Residues: CASSDGQGATEAFF.